These T cell receptor beta chains were read from a single sample in a study of cytomegalovirus exposure and HLA in healthy donors. TCRdb's copy holds only in-frame clones and misses some; the assay was immunoSEQ multiplex PCR. The sample lists 150,000 to 200,000 clones, 65% to 75% occurring once. The sequenced sample consisted of PBMCs. These receptor sequences come from a human donor in good health. CDR3s include the opening cysteine and the closing phenylalanine or tryptophan. A D gene is named only where the DNA matches it firmly. Rows give clone size only sometimes, using once, few, many, or a class for an expanded clone.

v_gene,j_gene,abundance,d_gene,CDR3aa,CDR3nt
TRBV6-5,TRBJ2-1,once,NA,CASTRLDSYNEQFF,TGTGCCAGCACCCGCCTAGACAGCTACAATGAGCAGTTCTTC
TRBV4-1,TRBJ2-7,NA,TRBD1,CASSQGQGNYEQYF,TGCGCCAGCAGCCAGGGACAGGGGAACTACGAGCAGTACTTC
TRBV11-2,TRBJ1-2,NA,NA,CASSPSGQRHGYTF,TGTGCCAGCAGCCCCTCTGGACAGAGGCATGGCTACACCTTC
TRBV7-9,TRBJ1-1,few,TRBD1,CASSPPTGTEAFF,TGTGCCAGCAGCCCCCCGACAGGGACTGAAGCTTTCTTT
TRBV6-5,TRBJ1-1,NA,TRBD1,CASSSGQVPKGAFF,TGTGCCAGCAGCTCGGGACAGGTCCCAAAGGGGGCTTTCTTT
TRBV13,TRBJ1-1,few,NA,CASSLWATNTEAFF,TGTGCCAGCAGCTTATGGGCCACCAACACTGAAGCTTTCTTT
TRBV6-1,TRBJ1-6,few,NA,CASSEEGTGNSPLHF,TGTGCCAGCAGTGAAGAGGGTACGGGGAATTCACCCCTCCACTTT
TRBV29-1,TRBJ2-1,few,TRBD1,CSAESRDRGWNEQFF,TGCAGCGCAGAGTCCCGGGACAGGGGATGGAATGAGCAGTTCTTC
TRBV29-1,TRBJ1-5,NA,TRBD1,CSASGQGSNQPQHF,TGCAGCGCCTCCGGACAGGGTAGCAATCAGCCCCAGCATTTT
TRBV7-9,TRBJ2-7,NA,NA,CASSSPSRSLYEQYF,TGTGCCAGCAGCTCCCCGTCTCGGAGCCTCTACGAGCAGTACTTC
TRBV7-3,TRBJ2-1,NA,TRBD2,CASSLISGTHNEQFF,TGTGCCAGCAGCTTGATTAGCGGGACCCACAATGAGCAGTTCTTC
TRBV2,TRBJ1-2,NA,TRBD1,CASSVGTGPPNYGYTF,TGTGCCAGCAGTGTCGGGACAGGGCCACCCAACTATGGCTACACCTTC
TRBV7-2,TRBJ2-1,NA,TRBD2,CASSFPGRGGNEQFF,TGTGCCAGCAGCTTTCCCGGGCGGGGGGGGAATGAGCAGTTCTTC
TRBV7-2,TRBJ1-2,NA,NA,CASSLSPDLAYGYTF,TGTGCCAGCAGCTTATCCCCCGATCTGGCCTATGGCTACACCTTC
TRBV5-1,TRBJ2-5,NA,TRBD1,CASSTPGTGLEETQYF,TGCGCCAGCAGCACCCCCGGGACAGGGTTAGAGGAGACCCAGTACTTC
TRBV10-3,TRBJ1-5,NA,NA,CAIMGGPGQPQHF,TGTGCCATCATGGGGGGGCCGGGGCAGCCCCAGCATTTT
TRBV5-1,TRBJ1-5,NA,NA,CASSWGDGNQPQHF,TGCGCCAGCAGCTGGGGGGACGGTAATCAGCCCCAGCATTTT
TRBV10-3,TRBJ1-1,NA,NA,CAISEDGGRNTEAFF,TGTGCCATCAGTGAGGACGGAGGGAGGAACACTGAAGCTTTCTTT
TRBV4-3,TRBJ2-3,few,NA,CASSQGGSTDTQYF,TGCGCCAGCAGCCAAGGTGGCAGCACAGATACGCAGTATTTT
TRBV7-9,TRBJ1-1,NA,TRBD1,CASDRGLNTEAFF,TGTGCCAGCGACAGGGGATTGAACACTGAAGCTTTCTTT
TRBV9,TRBJ2-7,NA,NA,CASSGGSMGSYEQYF,TGTGCCAGCAGCGGAGGGTCGATGGGCTCCTACGAGCAGTACTTC
TRBV5-1,TRBJ1-5,NA,NA,CASSLTGIDQPQHF,TGCGCCAGCAGCCTGACAGGCATTGATCAGCCCCAGCATTTT
TRBV7-3,TRBJ2-5,NA,NA,CASSVMGGSETQYF,TGTGCCAGCAGCGTAATGGGGGGATCGGAGACCCAGTACTTC
TRBV30,TRBJ1-2,NA,NA,CAWSGTPPGGGIYGYTF,TGTGCCTGGAGCGGTACCCCGCCGGGTGGGGGGATCTATGGCTACACCTTC
TRBV19,TRBJ2-3,NA,NA,CASSIGGVLTDTQYF,TGTGCCAGTAGTATAGGGGGGGTCCTCACAGATACGCAGTATTTT
TRBV2,TRBJ2-1,NA,TRBD2,CASRGGVSGSYNEQFF,TGTGCCAGCAGGGGGGGGGTTAGCGGCTCCTACAATGAGCAGTTCTTC
TRBV4-2,TRBJ2-7,NA,NA,CASSHGVPAYEQYF,TGTGCCAGCAGCCACGGGGTCCCCGCCTACGAGCAGTACTTC
TRBV11-2,TRBJ1-2,once,TRBD1,CASRPLRTGDQIRHGYTF,TGTGCCAGCAGACCCCTCAGGACAGGGGATCAAATTCGGCATGGCTACACCTTC
TRBV15,TRBJ2-3,NA,NA,CATSREGRGGPTDTQYF,TGTGCCACCAGCAGAGAAGGGCGGGGCGGCCCCACAGATACGCAGTATTTT
TRBV2,TRBJ1-2,NA,NA,CASSLEGGFAYTF,TGTGCCAGCAGCTTAGAAGGGGGTTTTGCCTACACCTTC
TRBV19,TRBJ1-1,NA,NA,CASSNPFEEMNTEAFF,TGTGCCAGTAGTAACCCCTTTGAGGAGATGAACACTGAAGCTTTCTTT
TRBV11-2,TRBJ1-1,NA,NA,CASSLDRNTEAFF,TGTGCCAGCAGCTTAGACCGGAACACTGAAGCTTTCTTT
TRBV5-1,TRBJ1-1,NA,TRBD1,CASTGETEAFF,TGCGCCAGTACAGGGGAGACTGAAGCTTTCTTT
TRBV10-1,TRBJ2-3,NA,NA,CASSLHVGQLTDTQYF,TGCGCCAGCAGTCTCCACGTTGGACAGCTCACAGATACGCAGTATTTT
TRBV11-3,TRBJ2-7,NA,TRBD1,CASSNDRGEQYF,TGTGCCAGCAGCAATGACAGGGGCGAGCAGTACTTC
TRBV2,TRBJ1-1,NA,NA,CASIITGLLNTEAFF,TGTGCCAGCATCATTACGGGACTTCTGAACACTGAAGCTTTCTTT
TRBV18,TRBJ2-5,NA,TRBD2,CASSPQNSGGQETQYF,TGTGCCAGCTCACCACAGAATAGCGGGGGACAAGAGACCCAGTACTTC
TRBV6-1,TRBJ1-2,NA,NA,CASAEFQGNYGYTF,TGTGCCAGCGCCGAATTCCAGGGTAACTATGGCTACACCTTC
TRBV4-3,TRBJ2-7,NA,TRBD1,CASSLRQGPYEQYF,TGCGCCAGCAGCCTTCGACAGGGGCCCTACGAGCAGTACTTC
TRBV5-1,TRBJ2-1,NA,TRBD2,CASTTSGDNEQFF,TGCGCCAGCACAACTAGCGGAGACAATGAGCAGTTCTTC
TRBV7-2,TRBJ2-7,few,NA,CASSLGRTYEQYF,TGTGCCAGCAGCTTAGGGCGGACCTACGAGCAGTACTTC
TRBV5-1,TRBJ2-7,NA,NA,CASRQAGSYEQYF,TGCGCCAGCAGGCAGGCGGGATCCTACGAGCAGTACTTC